The rows below give T cell receptor beta chains drawn from one sample of a study of cytomegalovirus exposure and HLA in healthy donors. Assay: immunoSEQ multiplex PCR; the TCRdb copy retains only in-frame clones and omits some. Of around 100,000 clones in the sample, 65% to 85% were seen once. Sequencing was performed on PBMCs. The receptors stem from a woman younger than 45 in good health and CMV-seropositive. The conserved cysteine and the conserved F or W are not part of the CDR3 here. The order of the fields is J gene, V gene, CDR3 protein.

j_gene: TRBJ1-3
v_gene: TRBV29-1
CDR3aa: SVLTSGNTIY

j_gene: TRBJ1-5
v_gene: TRBV21-1
CDR3aa: ASSNDRAGNQPQH

j_gene: TRBJ1-5
v_gene: TRBV27
CDR3aa: ASSRNQGAGQPQH

j_gene: TRBJ2-5
v_gene: TRBV11-3
CDR3aa: ASSPRLAEEETQY

j_gene: TRBJ1-5
v_gene: TRBV27
CDR3aa: ASSLSGQGEQPQH

j_gene: TRBJ1-1
v_gene: TRBV11-3
CDR3aa: ASSPGTAMNTEAF

j_gene: TRBJ1-1
v_gene: TRBV18
CDR3aa: ASSPTIDREAF

j_gene: TRBJ2-7
v_gene: TRBV11-2
CDR3aa: ASSSGYEQY

j_gene: TRBJ1-2
v_gene: TRBV28
CDR3aa: ASSSGGYT

j_gene: TRBJ1-1
v_gene: TRBV7-9
CDR3aa: ASSLATAPSNTEAF

j_gene: TRBJ2-1
v_gene: TRBV6-1
CDR3aa: ASSPNLDRYNEQF

j_gene: TRBJ1-4
v_gene: TRBV7-7
CDR3aa: ASSLNRDSGEKLF